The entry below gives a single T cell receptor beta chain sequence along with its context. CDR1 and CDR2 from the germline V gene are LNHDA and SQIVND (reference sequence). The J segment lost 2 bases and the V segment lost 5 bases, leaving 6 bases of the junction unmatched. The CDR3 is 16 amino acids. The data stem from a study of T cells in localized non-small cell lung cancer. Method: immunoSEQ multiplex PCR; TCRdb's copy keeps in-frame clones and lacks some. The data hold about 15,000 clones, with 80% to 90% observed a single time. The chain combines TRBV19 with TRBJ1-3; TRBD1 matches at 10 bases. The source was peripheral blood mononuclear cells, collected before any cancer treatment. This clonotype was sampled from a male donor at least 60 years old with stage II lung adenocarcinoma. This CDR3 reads CASSVTGTGAGNTIYF. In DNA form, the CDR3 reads TGTGCCAGTAGTGTCACCGGGACAGGGGCTGGAAACACCATATATTTT.